The 9 T cell receptor beta chains below all came from one sample that was sequenced in a study of early T cells in non-severe SARS-CoV-2 infection. TCRdb recomputed calls from the 5' RACE reads with MiXCR, one row per CDR3 protein. The table includes approximately 89,000 distinct CDR3 sequences, around an eighth detected once. The specimen sequenced was whole blood. The receptors shown here come from an adult who was a healthcare worker with PCR-confirmed SARS-CoV-2 infection or an uninfected control (not recorded which).

The chain is built from TRBV5-4 and TRBJ1-2; D not certain. Germline loops: CDR1 SGHNT, CDR2 YYREEE (reference sequence). The CDR3 has 13 amino acids. Trimming pared 2 bases from V and 2 bases from J, leaving 7 bases between. The CDR3: CASSFSENYGYTF. In DNA form, the CDR3 reads TGTGCCAGCAGCTTCTCGGAAAACTATGGCTACACCTTC.

The chain combines TRBV15 with TRBJ1-3; 12 bases map to TRBD1. The junction had 7 bases not matched to a gene; V was cut back by 5 bases and J by 5 bases. Germline V lookup: CDR1 LNHNV, CDR2 YYDKDF (reference sequence). The CDR3 sequence is 16 residues long. The CDR3 nucleotides are TGTGCCACCAGCCCTGGGGGACAGGGGGCTCGAAACACCATATATTTT. Its translation: CATSPGGQGARNTIYF. The full variable domain, its missing parts supplied by reference TRBV15 and TRBJ1-3, is DAMVIQNPRYQVTQFGKPVTLSCSQTLNHNVMYWYQQKSSQAPKLLFHYYDKDFNNEADTPDNFQSRRPNTSFCFLDIRSPGLGDTAMYLCATSPGGQGARNTIYFGEGSWLTVV.

The sample holds a few counts of this clonotype. The J gene is TRBJ2-5, the V gene TRBV7-3, with D hard to call. Trimming removed 5 bases at V and 5 bases at J, with 12 bases between. The V gene's germline CDR1 is SGHTA and CDR2 FQGTGA. The CDR3 sequence is 13 residues long. DNA for the CDR3: TGTGCCAGCAGCGCGAGGTCCCGGGAGACCCAGTACTTC. It translates to CASSARSRETQYF.

This clonotype was seen a few times. The CDR3 spells CASRGNEQFF. CDR3 coding DNA: TGCGCCAGCCGAGGAAATGAGCAGTTCTTC. The chain joins TRBV4-1 to TRBJ2-1; D is unresolved. The CDR3 length is 10 residues. CDR1 and CDR2 from the germline V gene are MGHRA and YSYEKL. Trimming cost V 8 bases and J 7 bases, with 6 bases left between them.

This clonotype was found once. The rearrangement joins TRBV7-9 to TRBJ1-1; the D gene is possibly TRBD1 (5 bases). The V end lost 4 bases, the J end lost 2 bases, and 11 bases lay between the germline ends. This CDR3 contains 14 residues. Germline values: CDR1 SEHNR, CDR2 FQNEAQ (reference sequence). The CDR3 DNA sequence: TGTGCCAGCAGCTCCAGGGCCGCTAACACTGAAGCTTTCTTT. Translation: CASSSRAANTEAFF.

This sequence joins TRBV29-1 and TRBJ1-2, with D possibly matching TRBD1 (5 bases). CDR3 length: 12 residues. Germline CDR1 SQVTM, CDR2 ANQGSEA. The germline V and J ends were trimmed by 7 bases and 3 bases, with 12 bases remaining between them. The CDR3 loop is CSGGDRDYGYTF. The DNA for the CDR3 is TGCAGCGGCGGAGACAGAGACTATGGCTACACCTTC. Full variable domain (rest looked up from reference TRBV29-1 and TRBJ1-2): SAVISQKPSRDICQRGTSLTIQCQVDSQVTMMFWYRQQPGQSLTLIATANQGSEATYESGFVIDKFPISRPNLTFSTLTVSNMSPEDSSIYLCSGGDRDYGYTFGSGTRLTVV.

The chain uses TRBV3-1 and TRBJ1-1; TRBD1 matches 8 bases. Germline-derived CDR1 and CDR2 are LGHDT and YNNKEL (reference sequence). The CDR3 is made up of 14 amino acids. Germline trimming cut 1 base from V and 4 bases from J; bases unmatched to any gene: 2. CDR3 DNA sequence: TGTGCCAGCAGCCAAGGACAGGGGTTCACTGAAGCTTTCTTT. This codes for CASSQGQGFTEAFF.

This clonotype was seen only a few times. The gene calls are TRBV29-1 and TRBJ2-7, with D uncertain. Germline V gene lookup returns CDR1 SQVTM and CDR2 ANQGSEA. V dropped 7 bases and J dropped 3 bases, with 7 bases sitting between them. There are 10 residues in the CDR3. The chain's CDR3 is CSAGDYEQYF. CDR3 DNA sequence: TGCAGCGCTGGAGACTACGAGCAGTACTTC.

This clonotype was seen ten or more times. The CDR3 nucleotides read TGTGCCAGCAGCCATAGCGGGACGTACAATGAGCAGTTCTTC. The encoded protein is CASSHSGTYNEQFF. The V and J genes are TRBV7-9 and TRBJ2-1, with 8 bases identical to TRBD2. Per germline, CDR1 SEHNR and CDR2 FQNEAQ (reference sequence). This CDR3 has 14 residues. Trimming at V came to 5 bases and at J to 4 bases, leaving 4 bases not matched to a gene.